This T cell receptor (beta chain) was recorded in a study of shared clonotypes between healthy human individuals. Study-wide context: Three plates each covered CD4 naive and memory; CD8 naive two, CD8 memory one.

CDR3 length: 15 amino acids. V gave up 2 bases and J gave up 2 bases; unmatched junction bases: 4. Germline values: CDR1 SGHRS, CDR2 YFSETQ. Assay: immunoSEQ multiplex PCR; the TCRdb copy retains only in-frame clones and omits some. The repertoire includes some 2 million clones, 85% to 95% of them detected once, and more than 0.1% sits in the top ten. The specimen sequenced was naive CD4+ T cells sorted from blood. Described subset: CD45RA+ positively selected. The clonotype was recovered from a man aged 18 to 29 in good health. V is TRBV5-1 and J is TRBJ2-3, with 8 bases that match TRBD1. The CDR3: CASSFTGGNTDTQYF. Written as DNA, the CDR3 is TGCGCCAGCAGCTTTACAGGGGGAAACACAGATACGCAGTATTTT.